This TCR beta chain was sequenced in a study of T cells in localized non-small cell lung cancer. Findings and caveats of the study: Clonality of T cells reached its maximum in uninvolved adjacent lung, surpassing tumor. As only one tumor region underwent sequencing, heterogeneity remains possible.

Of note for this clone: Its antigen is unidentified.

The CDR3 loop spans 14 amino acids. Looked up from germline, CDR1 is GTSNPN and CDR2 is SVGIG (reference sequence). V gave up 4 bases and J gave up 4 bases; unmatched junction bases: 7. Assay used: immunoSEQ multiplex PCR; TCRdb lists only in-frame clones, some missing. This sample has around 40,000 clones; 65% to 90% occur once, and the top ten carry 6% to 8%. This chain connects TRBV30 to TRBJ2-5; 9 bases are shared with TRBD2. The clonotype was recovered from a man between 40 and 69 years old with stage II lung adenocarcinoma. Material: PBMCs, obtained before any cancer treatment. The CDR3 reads CAWTKTSGRETQYF. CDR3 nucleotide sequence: TGTGCCTGGACCAAGACTAGCGGAAGAGAGACCCAGTACTTC.